This entry is about one T cell receptor beta chain. This clone showed up just once. Its target antigen remains unknown. No much larger clonotype is one base removed from it; base qualities were not supplied. Collaborating institutions collected whole blood in K2EDTA tubes following their own protocols. For TCRbeta analysis, collaborators shipped samples as frozen whole blood, isolated PBMCs, or DNA extracted from either of those sample types. This record belongs to a study of blood T cell repertoires in COVID-19 (TCRdb year 2020). Study-level background: Samples covering the acute and convalescent phases of COVID-19 were provided by collaborators in the United States, Italy and Spain. The material from the prospective study consisted of cDNA or gDNA derived from T cells, B-cell-depleted T cells, or PBMCs. Deeply sampled blood TCRbeta repertoires from subjects exposed to, actively infected with, or recovered from COVID-19 were included in the dataset. The repertoires were made available in a free public database intended to serve as a resource for research on the immune response to SARS-CoV-2. The samples were drawn from the first 160 participants of the ongoing ImmuneRACE study and from 1,254 subjects provided by 6 global collaborators. A de-identified subject ID, COVID-19 status, age in years and sex were almost always included in the sample metadata. HLA class I and class II types, where available, came from metadata supplied by the sample provider rather than from assay-based typing. General study outcomes and caveats: Clinical and demographic metadata were provided uncurated, with the amount varying by source and participant.

Its CDR3 holds 16 amino acids, cysteine through phenylalanine. Only CDR3 DNA is held: 48 bases, read in frame from base 1. CDR1 and CDR2 were assigned from the germline V gene as SGDLS and YYNGEE. V and J lose 4 bases and 1 base, and a span of 14 bases separates them. TCRbeta CDR3 regions were amplified from genomic DNA using the immunoSEQ Assay, a bias-controlled multiplex PCR. The study's own analysis went as follows. The number of nucleated cells in each sample was estimated by amplification of reference gene primers within the assay. Sequence reads were collapsed and filtered to measure the absolute abundance of every unique TCRbeta CDR3 rearrangement. Productive Simpson clonality was computed per sample as the square root of Simpson's diversity index over productive rearrangements. TCRdb carries this immuneACCESS record with in-frame sequences only. Its versions omit some clonotypes, under half of them owing to an unresolved V gene in the studies checked, with the rest unexplained. The V and J calls and clone size come from that table; D and trimming were worked out from the DNA. In this sample the table shows about 44,000 clones, roughly 87% of which occur a single time. The leading ten clones occupy 20% to 30% of the sample.

The source material was peripheral blood. Here the chain combines TRBV9 and TRBJ2-2; matching of 6 bases hints at TRBD1 as the D gene. The sequence was obtained from a woman of 80 years or more in a cohort sampled during active or convalescent COVID-19. The DNA sequence is given as TGTGCCAGCAGCTGGGGGCAGGCGATGAACACCGGGGAGCTGTTTTTT. It encodes CASSWGQAMNTGELFF.